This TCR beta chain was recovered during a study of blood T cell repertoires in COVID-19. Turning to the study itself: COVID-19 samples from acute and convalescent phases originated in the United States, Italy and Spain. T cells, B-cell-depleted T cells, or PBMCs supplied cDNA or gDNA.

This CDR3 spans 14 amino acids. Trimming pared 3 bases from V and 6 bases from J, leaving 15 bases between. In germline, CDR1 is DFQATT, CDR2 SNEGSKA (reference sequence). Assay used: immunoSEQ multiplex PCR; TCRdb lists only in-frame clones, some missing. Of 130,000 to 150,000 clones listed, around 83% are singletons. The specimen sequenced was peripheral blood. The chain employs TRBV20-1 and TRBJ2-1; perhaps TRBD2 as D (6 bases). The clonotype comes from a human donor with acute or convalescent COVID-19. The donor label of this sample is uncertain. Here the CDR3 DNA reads TGCAGTGCTAGTGGGGACTCCTTAAGCAATGAGCAGTTCTTC. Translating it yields CSASGDSLSNEQFF.